The rows below give T cell receptor beta chains drawn from one sample of a study of immune evolution from preneoplasia to lung adenocarcinoma. Clones were sequenced by immunoSEQ multiplex PCR, and TCRdb holds only the in-frame ones, with some missing. Of roughly 40,000 clones listed, 65% to 80% are singletons. Sequencing input: FFPE invasive lung adenocarcinoma tissue. The receptor source for this set is a person between 60 and 69 years old with lung adenocarcinoma. Both conserved end residues are part of each CDR3. The order of the fields is CDR3 protein, V gene, clone size, J gene, CDR3 length, D gene. D genes are given only for firm matches. The listing skips clone size in some rows; elsewhere it reads once, few, many or a size class.

CDR3 protein: CASSRTSSTDTQYF
V gene: TRBV19
clone size: -
J gene: TRBJ2-3
CDR3 length: 14
D gene: -

CDR3 protein: CASSGQGVTEAFF
V gene: TRBV27
clone size: -
J gene: TRBJ1-1
CDR3 length: 13
D gene: TRBD1

CDR3 protein: CAVRPRGSSYNEQFF
V gene: TRBV19
clone size: once
J gene: TRBJ2-1
CDR3 length: 15
D gene: -

CDR3 protein: CASRREAGVLNQPQHF
V gene: TRBV7-8
clone size: once
J gene: TRBJ1-5
CDR3 length: 16
D gene: -

CDR3 protein: CASSIGTGWKRAGYTF
V gene: TRBV19
clone size: -
J gene: TRBJ1-2
CDR3 length: 16
D gene: TRBD1

CDR3 protein: CASSPGRVDTIYF
V gene: TRBV18
clone size: -
J gene: TRBJ1-3
CDR3 length: 13
D gene: -

CDR3 protein: CASSNRETSGTDTQYF
V gene: TRBV4-1
clone size: medium-sized
J gene: TRBJ2-3
CDR3 length: 16
D gene: TRBD2

CDR3 protein: CASSLGGAGGDTGELFF
V gene: TRBV5-4
clone size: once
J gene: TRBJ2-2
CDR3 length: 17
D gene: TRBD2

CDR3 protein: CASSSLEPGELFF
V gene: TRBV5-1
clone size: once
J gene: TRBJ2-2
CDR3 length: 13
D gene: -

CDR3 protein: CASSPVLASFDIQYF
V gene: TRBV6-1
clone size: -
J gene: TRBJ2-4
CDR3 length: 15
D gene: -

CDR3 protein: CASLRDGPYEQYF
V gene: TRBV25-1
clone size: few
J gene: TRBJ2-7
CDR3 length: 13
D gene: -

CDR3 protein: CASSHRGRGTEAFF
V gene: TRBV13
clone size: -
J gene: TRBJ1-1
CDR3 length: 14
D gene: TRBD1

CDR3 protein: CASSEPFMNTEAFF
V gene: TRBV6-1
clone size: once
J gene: TRBJ1-1
CDR3 length: 14
D gene: -

CDR3 protein: CASSLFEQPNTEAFF
V gene: TRBV28
clone size: -
J gene: TRBJ1-1
CDR3 length: 15
D gene: -

CDR3 protein: CASTQTGLLLNTEAFF
V gene: TRBV7-2
clone size: -
J gene: TRBJ1-1
CDR3 length: 16
D gene: TRBD1

CDR3 protein: CASRRVGGNQPQHF
V gene: TRBV28
clone size: -
J gene: TRBJ1-5
CDR3 length: 14
D gene: -

CDR3 protein: CASSSETQYF
V gene: TRBV27
clone size: -
J gene: TRBJ2-5
CDR3 length: 10
D gene: -

CDR3 protein: CSLGFSGTEQFF
V gene: TRBV29-1
clone size: -
J gene: TRBJ2-1
CDR3 length: 12
D gene: TRBD2

CDR3 protein: CSDSSGTRIDEQFF
V gene: TRBV29-1
clone size: -
J gene: TRBJ2-1
CDR3 length: 14
D gene: -

CDR3 protein: CASRTGHTGELFF
V gene: TRBV28
clone size: -
J gene: TRBJ2-2
CDR3 length: 13
D gene: TRBD1

CDR3 protein: CAYRLQVQQYF
V gene: TRBV30
clone size: -
J gene: TRBJ2-7
CDR3 length: 11
D gene: -

CDR3 protein: CASKDENTEAFF
V gene: TRBV6-5
clone size: -
J gene: TRBJ1-1
CDR3 length: 12
D gene: -

CDR3 protein: CASSTPVRAFF
V gene: TRBV28
clone size: -
J gene: TRBJ1-1
CDR3 length: 11
D gene: -

CDR3 protein: CASSMASGTNEQFF
V gene: TRBV5-4
clone size: -
J gene: TRBJ2-1
CDR3 length: 14
D gene: TRBD2

CDR3 protein: CATIDGTDNQPQHF
V gene: TRBV19
clone size: -
J gene: TRBJ1-5
CDR3 length: 14
D gene: -

CDR3 protein: CASSPGRGQETQYF
V gene: TRBV18
clone size: few
J gene: TRBJ2-5
CDR3 length: 14
D gene: TRBD2

CDR3 protein: CASTRVGAEYGYTF
V gene: TRBV19
clone size: few
J gene: TRBJ1-2
CDR3 length: 14
D gene: -

CDR3 protein: CASSPPRSGLYEQYF
V gene: TRBV28
clone size: -
J gene: TRBJ2-7
CDR3 length: 15
D gene: -

CDR3 protein: CASSFPGTRINEQFF
V gene: TRBV5-6
clone size: -
J gene: TRBJ2-1
CDR3 length: 15
D gene: TRBD2

CDR3 protein: CASSPRQGFSEQYF
V gene: TRBV9
clone size: -
J gene: TRBJ2-7
CDR3 length: 14
D gene: TRBD1

CDR3 protein: CASTAGTSVRNEQFF
V gene: TRBV6-5
clone size: -
J gene: TRBJ2-1
CDR3 length: 15
D gene: TRBD2

CDR3 protein: CASTHGRGLAGVRETQYF
V gene: TRBV28
clone size: -
J gene: TRBJ2-5
CDR3 length: 18
D gene: TRBD2

CDR3 protein: CASSPTGLDQPQHF
V gene: TRBV19
clone size: medium-sized
J gene: TRBJ1-5
CDR3 length: 14
D gene: -

CDR3 protein: CASSSPEMISGNTIYF
V gene: TRBV7-2
clone size: once
J gene: TRBJ1-3
CDR3 length: 16
D gene: -

CDR3 protein: CATSNIQTPYEQYF
V gene: TRBV15
clone size: -
J gene: TRBJ2-7
CDR3 length: 14
D gene: -

CDR3 protein: CASSSIVGTNEKLFF
V gene: TRBV28
clone size: -
J gene: TRBJ1-4
CDR3 length: 15
D gene: -

CDR3 protein: CSVVIGTGDIQYF
V gene: TRBV29-1
clone size: -
J gene: TRBJ2-4
CDR3 length: 13
D gene: TRBD1